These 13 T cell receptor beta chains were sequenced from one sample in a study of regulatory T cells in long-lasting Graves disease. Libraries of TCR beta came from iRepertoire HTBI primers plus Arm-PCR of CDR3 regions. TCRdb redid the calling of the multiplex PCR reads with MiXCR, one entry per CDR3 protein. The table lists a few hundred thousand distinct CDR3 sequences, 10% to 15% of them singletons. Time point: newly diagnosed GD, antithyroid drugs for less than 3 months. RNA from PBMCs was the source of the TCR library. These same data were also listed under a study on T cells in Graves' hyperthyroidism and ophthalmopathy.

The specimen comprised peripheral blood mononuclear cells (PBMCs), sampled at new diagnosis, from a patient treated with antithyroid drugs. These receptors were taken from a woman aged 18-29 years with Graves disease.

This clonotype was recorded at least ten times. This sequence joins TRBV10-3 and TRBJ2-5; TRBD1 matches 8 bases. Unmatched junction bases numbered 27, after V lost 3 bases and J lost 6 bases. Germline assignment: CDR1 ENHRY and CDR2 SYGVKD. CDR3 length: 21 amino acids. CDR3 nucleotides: TGTGCCATCAGTGAAGTTTTGCTGGCATCCAAAAGGACAGGGAGGCAAAAGACCCAGTACTTC. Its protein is CAISEVLLASKRTGRQKTQYF.

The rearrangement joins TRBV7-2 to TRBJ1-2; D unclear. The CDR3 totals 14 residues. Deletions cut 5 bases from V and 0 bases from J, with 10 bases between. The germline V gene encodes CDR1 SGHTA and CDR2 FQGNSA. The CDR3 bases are TGTGCCAGCAGCCCCACCCCATCTAACTATGGCTACACCTTC. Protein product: CASSPTPSNYGYTF.

The CDR3 sequence: CASSQRSEPRSGNTIYF. CDR3 bases: TGTGCCAGCAGCCAACGTAGCGAACCGCGCTCTGGAAACACCATATATTTT. The rearrangement joins TRBV3-1 to TRBJ1-3, with D hard to call. The CDR3 covers 17 residues. Trimming took off 2 bases at V and 0 bases at J, with 14 bases between the two ends. From germline, CDR1 is LGHDT and CDR2 YNNKEL (reference sequence).

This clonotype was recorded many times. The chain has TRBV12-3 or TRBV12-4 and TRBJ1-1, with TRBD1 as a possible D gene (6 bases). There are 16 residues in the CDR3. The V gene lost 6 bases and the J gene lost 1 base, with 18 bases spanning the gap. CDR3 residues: CASSRPNWGANTEAFF. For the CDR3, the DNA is TGTGCCAGCAGCCGTCCCAATTGGGGGGCGAACACTGAAGCTTTCTTT.

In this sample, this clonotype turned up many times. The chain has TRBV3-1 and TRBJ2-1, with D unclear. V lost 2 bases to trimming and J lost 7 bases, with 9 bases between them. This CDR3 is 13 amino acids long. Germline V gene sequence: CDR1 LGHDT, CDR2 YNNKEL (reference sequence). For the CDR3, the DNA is TGTGCCAGCAGCCAATCTGTAGTGAATGAGCAGTTCTTC. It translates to CASSQSVVNEQFF.

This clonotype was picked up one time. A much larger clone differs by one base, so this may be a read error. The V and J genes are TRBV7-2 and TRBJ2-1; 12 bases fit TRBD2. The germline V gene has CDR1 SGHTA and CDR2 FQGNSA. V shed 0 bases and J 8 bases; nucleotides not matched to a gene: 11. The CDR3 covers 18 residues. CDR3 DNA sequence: TGTGCCAGCAGCTTAGCGTCCCTGGCTAGCGGGGGGGGGGATGAGCAGTTCTTC. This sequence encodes CASSLASLASGGGDEQFF.

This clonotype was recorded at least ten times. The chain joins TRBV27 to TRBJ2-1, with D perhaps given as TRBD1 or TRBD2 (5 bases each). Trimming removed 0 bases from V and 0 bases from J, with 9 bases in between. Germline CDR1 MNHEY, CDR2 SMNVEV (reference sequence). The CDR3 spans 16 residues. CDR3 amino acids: CASSLSPGSSYNEQFF. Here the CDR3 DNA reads TGTGCCAGCAGTTTATCGCCAGGGAGCTCCTACAATGAGCAGTTCTTC.

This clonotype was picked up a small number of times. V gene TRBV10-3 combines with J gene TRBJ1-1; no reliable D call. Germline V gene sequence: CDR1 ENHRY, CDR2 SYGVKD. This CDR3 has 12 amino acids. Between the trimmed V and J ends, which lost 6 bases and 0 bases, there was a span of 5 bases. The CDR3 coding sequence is TGTGCCATCAGGGGGATGAACACTGAAGCTTTCTTT. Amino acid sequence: CAIRGMNTEAFF.

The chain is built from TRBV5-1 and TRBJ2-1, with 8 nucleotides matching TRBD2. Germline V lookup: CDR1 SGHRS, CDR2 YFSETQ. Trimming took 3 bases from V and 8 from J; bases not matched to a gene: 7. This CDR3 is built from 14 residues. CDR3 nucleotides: TGCGCCAGCAGCTCCCGGGAGGGGAGGGATGAGCAGTTCTTC. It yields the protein CASSSREGRDEQFF.

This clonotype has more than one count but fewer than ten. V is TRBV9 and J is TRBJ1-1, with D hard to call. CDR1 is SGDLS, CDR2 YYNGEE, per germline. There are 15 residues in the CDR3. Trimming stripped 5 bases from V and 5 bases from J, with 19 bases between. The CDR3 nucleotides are TGTGCCAGCAGTGATGGGAAATTTGGGAGAACTGAAGCTTTCTTT. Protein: CASSDGKFGRTEAFF.

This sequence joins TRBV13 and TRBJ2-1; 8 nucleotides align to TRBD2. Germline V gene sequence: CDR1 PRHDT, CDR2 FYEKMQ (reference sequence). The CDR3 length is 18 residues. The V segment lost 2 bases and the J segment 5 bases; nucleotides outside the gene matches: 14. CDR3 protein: CASSLLIGQRGPDNEQFF. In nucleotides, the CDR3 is TGTGCCAGCAGCTTATTGATAGGGCAGCGGGGGCCCGACAATGAGCAGTTCTTC. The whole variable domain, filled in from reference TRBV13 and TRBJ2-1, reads AAGVIQSPRHLIKEKRETATLKCYPIPRHDTVYWYQQGPGQDPQFLISFYEKMQSDKGSIPDRFSAQQFSDYHSELNMSSLELGDSALYFCASSLLIGQRGPDNEQFFGPGTRLTVL.

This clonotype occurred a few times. CDR3 in DNA: TGCAGTGGGGGGGTTCCTAGCAAAGGGGGTGAGCAGTTCTTC. Amino acid sequence: CSGGVPSKGGEQFF. This rearrangement joins TRBV20-1 to TRBJ2-1; the D call may be TRBD1 or TRBD2 (6 bases each). V was cut by 7 bases and J by 9 bases, with 22 bases left in between. The CDR3 contains 14 residues. The V gene's germline CDR1 is DFQATT and CDR2 SNEGSKA (reference sequence).

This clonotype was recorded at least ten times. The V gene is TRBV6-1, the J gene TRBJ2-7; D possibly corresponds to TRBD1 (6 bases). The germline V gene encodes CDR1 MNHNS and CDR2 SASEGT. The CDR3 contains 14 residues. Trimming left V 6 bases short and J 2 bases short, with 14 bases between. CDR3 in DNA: TGTGCCAGCAGGGCAGGACAGAGACCCTACGAGCAGTACGTC. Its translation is CASRAGQRPYEQYV.